The 6 T cell receptor gamma chains below all came from one sample that was sequenced in a study of Vγ9Vδ2 T cells in congenital toxoplasmosis. cDNA was made by template-switch reverse transcription with TRGC- and TRDC-specific primers in one tube. The TRGC primer was designed to target TRGC1 and TRGC2 alike. TCRdb used CATT to re-call clones from the reads. Listed for the sample are fewer than 200 gamma-chain clones, none seen a single time. The specimen sequenced was gamma-delta T cells from blood. These receptors were taken from a child younger than 10 born to a mother with Toxoplasma gondii infection during pregnancy, either congenitally infected or uninfected (not recorded which).

Comments on this clone: The protein in TCRdb stems from a much larger clone and differs at residue 4 from this DNA's translation, likely a read error; here the protein is translated from the DNA. The rearrangement joins TRGV2 to TRGJ1 or TRGJ2. The CDR3 runs to 14 residues. Germline CDR1 is EGSNGY and CDR2 is YDSYNSKV. The CDR3 nucleotides read TGTGCCACCCGGGACGGGCCGTCTTATTATAAGAAACTCTTT. The encoded protein is CATRDGPSYYKKLF.

Comments on this clone: This probably arose from a read error, given a far larger clone one base away. This rearrangement joins TRGV1 to TRGJ1 or TRGJ2. TRGV1 belongs to the ORF category, with a function that is uncertain. This CDR3 is built from 14 residues. The CDR3 region is CATWDRPGYYKKLF. CDR3 nucleotide sequence: TGTGCAACCTGGGACAGGCCGGGGTATTATAAGAAACTCTTT.

This clone has a handful of counts. The mismatch at residue 3 between this DNA's translation and the TCRdb protein of a much larger clone likely reflects a read error; the protein shown is translated from the DNA. The chain uses TRGV9 and TRGJP. Germline V gene data show CDR1 as GITISATS and CDR2 as ISYDGTV (reference sequence). The length of the CDR3 is 16 residues. CDR3 region: CASWEVRGLGKKIKVF. The CDR3 nucleotides read TGTGCCTCGTGGGAGGTGCGAGGGTTGGGCAAAAAAATCAAGGTATTT.

Details on this clone: TCRdb records a much larger clone's protein for this DNA, with a difference at residue 6 that likely arises from a read error; the protein given is the translation of the DNA. This chain joins TRGV8 and TRGJP1. Trimming took 2 bases from V and 4 from J; bases not matched to a gene: 1. The germline V gene encodes CDR1 VENAVY and CDR2 YDSYNSRV. The CDR3 extends over 13 amino acids. CDR3 protein: CATWDITGWFKIF. As DNA, the CDR3 is TGTGCCACCTGGGATATCACTGGTTGGTTCAAGATATTT.

Regarding this clone: For this DNA, TCRdb reports the protein of a much larger clone, which diverges at residue 9, most likely from a read error; the protein presented here is translated directly from the DNA. The gene calls are TRGV9 and TRGJP. The J gene, missing from TCRdb, was assigned here through DNA to germline matching. CDR3 length: 17 residues. Per the germline V gene, CDR1 is GITISATS and CDR2 is ISYDGTV (reference sequence). The CDR3 DNA follows: TGTGCCTTGTGGGAGTTACAACAAGGGTTGGGCAAAAAAATCAAGGTATTT. Encoded protein: CALWELQQGLGKKIKVF.

There are a few counts of this clone. Given a far larger clone just one base away, this is likely a sequencing read error. Other DNA sequences from this sample encode an identical CDR3 as well. The chain uses TRGV5 and TRGJ1 or TRGJ2. TCRdb leaves out the J gene; it was filled in here by matching the DNA to germline. The CDR3 consists of 16 residues. Germline-derived CDR1 and CDR2 are VINAFY and YDVSNSKD. V was pared by 0 bases and J by 3 bases, with 11 bases of the junction left unmatched. The CDR3 loop is CATWDRPGLLYYKKLF. The CDR3 coding sequence is TGTGCCACCTGGGACAGGCCTGGGCTACTTTATTATAAGAAACTCTTT.